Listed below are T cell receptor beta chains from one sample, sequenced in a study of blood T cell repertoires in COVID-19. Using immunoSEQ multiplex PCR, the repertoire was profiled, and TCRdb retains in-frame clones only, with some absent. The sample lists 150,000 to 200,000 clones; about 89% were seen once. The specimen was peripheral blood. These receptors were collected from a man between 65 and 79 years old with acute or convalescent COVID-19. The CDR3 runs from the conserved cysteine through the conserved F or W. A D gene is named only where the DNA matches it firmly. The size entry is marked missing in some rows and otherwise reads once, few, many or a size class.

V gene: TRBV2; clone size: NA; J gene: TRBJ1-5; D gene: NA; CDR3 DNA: TGTGCCAGCATAGCGGACATCGCCGGTGATCAGCCCCAGCATTTT; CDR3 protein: CASIADIAGDQPQHF
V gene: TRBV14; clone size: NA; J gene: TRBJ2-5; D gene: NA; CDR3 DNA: TGTGCCAGCAGCCAAGATTTAGGGGATGGCGAGACCCAGTACTTC; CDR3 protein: CASSQDLGDGETQYF
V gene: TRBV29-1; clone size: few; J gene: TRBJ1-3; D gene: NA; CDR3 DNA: TGCAGCGGAATGGGAGGCGCTGGAAACACCATATATTTT; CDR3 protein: CSGMGGAGNTIYF
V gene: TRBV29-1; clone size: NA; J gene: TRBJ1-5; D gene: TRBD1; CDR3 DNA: TGCAGCGTGGGGGACAGGCCCAGGCAGCCCCAGCATTTT; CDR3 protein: CSVGDRPRQPQHF
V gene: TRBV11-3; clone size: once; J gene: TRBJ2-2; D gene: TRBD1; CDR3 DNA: TGTGCCAGCAGCCCGAGGTCCCGGGACAGGGTTTCCGGGGAGCTGTTTTTT; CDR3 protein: CASSPRSRDRVSGELFF
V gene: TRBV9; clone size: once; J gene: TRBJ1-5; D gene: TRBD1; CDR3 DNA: TGTGCCAGCAGCCCCGACAGGGGGAATCAGCCCCAGCATTTT; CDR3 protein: CASSPDRGNQPQHF
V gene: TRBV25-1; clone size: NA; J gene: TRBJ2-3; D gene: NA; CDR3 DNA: TGTGCCAGCAGTCTGTGGGGGCGCACAGATACGCAGTATTTT; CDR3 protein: CASSLWGRTDTQYF
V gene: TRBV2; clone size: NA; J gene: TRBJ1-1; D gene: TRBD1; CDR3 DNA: TGTGCCAGCAGTGGGGACAACAGGGGGGTTGACACTGAAGCTTTCTTT; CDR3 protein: CASSGDNRGVDTEAFF
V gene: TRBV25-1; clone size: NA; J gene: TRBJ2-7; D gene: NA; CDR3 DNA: TGTGCCAGCCGACAGGACCTCTACGAGCAGTACTTC; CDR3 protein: CASRQDLYEQYF
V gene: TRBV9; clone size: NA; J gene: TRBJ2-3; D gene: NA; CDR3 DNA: TGTGCCAGCAGCGTAGTGGGGAGCGAAGCAGATACGCAGTATTTT; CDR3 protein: CASSVVGSEADTQYF
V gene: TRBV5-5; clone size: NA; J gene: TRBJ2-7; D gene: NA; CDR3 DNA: TGTGCCAGCAGCCGGCGGGACGGCCCCTACGAGCAGTACTTC; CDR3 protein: CASSRRDGPYEQYF
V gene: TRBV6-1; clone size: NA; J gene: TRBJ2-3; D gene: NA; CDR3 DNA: TGTGCCAGCAGTGAAATAGGAGTCACAGATACGCAGTATTTT; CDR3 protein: CASSEIGVTDTQYF
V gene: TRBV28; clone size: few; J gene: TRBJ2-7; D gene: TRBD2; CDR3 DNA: TGTGCCAGCAGTCTCCCTAGCGGGAGCTCGGGGGAGCAGTACTTC; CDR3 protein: CASSLPSGSSGEQYF
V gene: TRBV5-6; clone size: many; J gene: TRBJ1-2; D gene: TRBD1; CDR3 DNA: TGTGCCACTGGGACAGGGGCATATGGCTACACCTTC; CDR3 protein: CATGTGAYGYTF
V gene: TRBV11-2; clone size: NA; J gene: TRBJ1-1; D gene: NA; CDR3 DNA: TGTGCCAGCAGCTTTTCTGCGCGGAACACTGAAGCTTTCTTT; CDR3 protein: CASSFSARNTEAFF
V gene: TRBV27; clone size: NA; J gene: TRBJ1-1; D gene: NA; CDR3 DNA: TGTGCCAGCAGTTTAATTGGGGCCGACACTGAAGCTTTCTTT; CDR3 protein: CASSLIGADTEAFF
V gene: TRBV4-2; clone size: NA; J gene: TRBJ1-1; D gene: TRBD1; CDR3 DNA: TGTGCCAGCAGCCAAGATTCCCGGACAGGGGGTTGGACTGAAGCTTTCTTT; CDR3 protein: CASSQDSRTGGWTEAFF
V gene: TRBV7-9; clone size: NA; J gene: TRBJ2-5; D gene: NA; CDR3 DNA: TGTGCCAGCAGCTTAGGGGCCCACCAAGAGACCCAGTACTTC; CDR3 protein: CASSLGAHQETQYF
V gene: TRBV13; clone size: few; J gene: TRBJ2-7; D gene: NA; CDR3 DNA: TGTGCCAGCAGCTTAGGCCCTCTATCCTACGAGCAGTACTTC; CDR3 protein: CASSLGPLSYEQYF
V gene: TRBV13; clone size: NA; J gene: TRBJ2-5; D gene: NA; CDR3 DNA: TGTGCCAGCAGCCAACAAGAGACCCAGTACTTC; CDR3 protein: CASSQQETQYF
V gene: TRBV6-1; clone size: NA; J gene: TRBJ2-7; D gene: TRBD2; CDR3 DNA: TGTGCCAGCAGAATAGCGGGGGTTTCCTACGAGCAGTACTTC; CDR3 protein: CASRIAGVSYEQYF
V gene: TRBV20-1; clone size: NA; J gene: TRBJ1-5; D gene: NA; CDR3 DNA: TGCAGTGCTAGTTTCCCGGCGGGGTACAATCAGCCCCAGCATTTT; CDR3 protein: CSASFPAGYNQPQHF
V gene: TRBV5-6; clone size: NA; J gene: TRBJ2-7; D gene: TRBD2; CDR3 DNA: TGTGCCAGCAGCTGGGTAGCGGGGACCAACTCCTACGAGCAGTACTTC; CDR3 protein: CASSWVAGTNSYEQYF
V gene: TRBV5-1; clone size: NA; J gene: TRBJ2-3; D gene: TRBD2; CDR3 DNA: TGCGCCAGCAGCTTGGGTAGCGGGGTCACAGATACGCAGTATTTT; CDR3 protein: CASSLGSGVTDTQYF
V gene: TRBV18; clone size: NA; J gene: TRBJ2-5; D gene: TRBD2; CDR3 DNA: TGTGCCAGCTCACCGGGACTAGTATCATCAACCCAGTACTTC; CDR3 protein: CASSPGLVSSTQYF
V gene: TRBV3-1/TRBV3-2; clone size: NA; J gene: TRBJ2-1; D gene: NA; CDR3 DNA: TGTGCCAGCAGCCAAATCGCTATAAACAATGAGCAGTTCTTC; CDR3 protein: CASSQIAINNEQFF
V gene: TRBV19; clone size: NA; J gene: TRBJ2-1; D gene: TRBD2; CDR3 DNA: TGTGCCAGTAGTATCCTAGCGGGAGGGCCTGGAGATGAGCAGTTCTTC; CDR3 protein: CASSILAGGPGDEQFF
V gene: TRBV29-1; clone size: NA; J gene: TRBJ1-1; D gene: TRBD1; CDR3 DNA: TGCAGCGTTGTTAAGGGGGCGGAAGAAGCTTTCTTT; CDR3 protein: CSVVKGAEEAFF
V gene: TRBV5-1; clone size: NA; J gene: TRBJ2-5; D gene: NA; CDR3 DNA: TGCGCCAGCAGTCTGGACTGGCAAGAGGCCCAGTACTTC; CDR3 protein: CASSLDWQEAQYF
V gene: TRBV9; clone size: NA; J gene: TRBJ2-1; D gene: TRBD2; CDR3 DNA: TGTGCCAGCAGCGTAGGAGCGGGGGGTTACAATGAGCAGTTCTTC; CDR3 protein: CASSVGAGGYNEQFF
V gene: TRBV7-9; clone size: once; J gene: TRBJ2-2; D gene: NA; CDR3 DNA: TGTGCCAGCAGCTTGGGGACTCATCCCGGGGAGCTGTTTTTT; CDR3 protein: CASSLGTHPGELFF
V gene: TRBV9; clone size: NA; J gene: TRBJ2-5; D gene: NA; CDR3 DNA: TGTGCCAGCAGCGTAGATCGGGGGGCGGGAGAGACCCAGTACTTC; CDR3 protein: CASSVDRGAGETQYF
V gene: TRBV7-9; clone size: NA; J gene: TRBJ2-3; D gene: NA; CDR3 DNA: TGTGCCAGCAGCTTAAATATAGGGGGAGCCTATACGCAGTATTTT; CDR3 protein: CASSLNIGGAYTQYF
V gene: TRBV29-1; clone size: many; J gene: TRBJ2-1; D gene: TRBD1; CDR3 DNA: TGCAGCGTTCGCCCCGGACAGGGGGTAGGGAATGAGCAGTTCTTC; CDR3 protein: CSVRPGQGVGNEQFF
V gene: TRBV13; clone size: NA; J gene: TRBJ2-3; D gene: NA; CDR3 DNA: TGTGCCAGCAGCCGAGAGGGTCAGAGCACAGATACGCAGTATTTT; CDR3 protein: CASSREGQSTDTQYF
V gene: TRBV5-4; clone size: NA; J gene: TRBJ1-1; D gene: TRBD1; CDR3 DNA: TGTGCCAGCAGCCCCTCGACAGGGACTAACACTGAAGCTTTCTTT; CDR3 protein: CASSPSTGTNTEAFF
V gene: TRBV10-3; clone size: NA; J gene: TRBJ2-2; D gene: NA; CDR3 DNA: TGTGCCATTCGTTCGTGGGGCGCGAACACCGGGGAGCTGTTTTTT; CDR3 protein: CAIRSWGANTGELFF
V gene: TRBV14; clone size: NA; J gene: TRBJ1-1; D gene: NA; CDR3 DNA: TGTGCCAGCAGCCGGAGCGGTATTGAAGCTTTCTTT; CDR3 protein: CASSRSGIEAFF
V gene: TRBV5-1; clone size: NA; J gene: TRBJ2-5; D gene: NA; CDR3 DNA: TGCGCCAGCAGCTTGTCAGGGCAAGAGACCCAGTACTTC; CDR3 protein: CASSLSGQETQYF
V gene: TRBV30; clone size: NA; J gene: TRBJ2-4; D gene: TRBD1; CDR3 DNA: TGTGCCTGGAGTGTACTTCGGGACAGGGCAAATGTAGCCAAAAACATTCAGTACTTC; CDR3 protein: CAWSVLRDRANVAKNIQYF